These 30 T cell receptor beta chains share one sample of origin, sequenced in a study of beta chain features in type 1 diabetes. Findings and caveats of the study: TCRB CDR3 length was moderately but significantly reduced in all four CD4+ subsets of Type 1 diabetes patients.

Expressed TCRB transcripts were sequenced because the entire RNA isolate underwent reverse transcription. Measured with immunoSEQ multiplex PCR; TCRdb has only the in-frame clones, and not every one. Altogether 600,000 or so clones are present, over 11% being singletons, with the ten largest covering less than 0.04%. Their antigens are not known. The sequencing input was naive CD4+ T cells from blood. Source of these receptors: a young man with type 1 diabetes.

A remark on this clone: This CDR3 is also generated by other DNA sequences in the sample. The chain recombines TRBV9 with TRBJ2-2, with D perhaps TRBD1 (5 bases). Trimming pared 1 base from V and 6 bases from J, leaving 7 bases between. This CDR3 spans 13 amino acids. Germline values: CDR1 SGDLS, CDR2 YYNGEE. The CDR3 reads CASSVQGSGELFF. The CDR3, as DNA: TGTGCCAGCAGCGTACAGGGTTCCGGGGAGCTGTTTTTT.

This clone has a handful of counts. The genes are TRBV7-9 and TRBJ2-1; maybe TRBD1 (7 bases). There are 13 residues in the CDR3. Germline CDR1 reads SEHNR; CDR2 reads FQNEAQ (reference sequence). Trimming shortened V by 8 bases and J by 10 bases, and 18 bases separated the two germline ends. Here the CDR3 reads CASRGREDREQFF. In DNA form, the CDR3 reads TGTGCCAGCCGGGGGCGCGAGGACAGGGAGCAGTTCTTC.

In this sample, this clone turned up a few times. The V and J genes are TRBV7-2 and TRBJ1-6, with 7 positions matching TRBD1. The CDR3 runs to 15 residues. V dropped 0 bases and J dropped 7; count of bases not matched to a gene: 3. CDR1 is SGHTA, CDR2 FQGNSA, per germline. The CDR3 region is CASSLAWDSNSPLHF. The CDR3 DNA sequence: TGTGCCAGCAGCTTAGCCTGGGACAGCAATTCACCCCTCCACTTT. The variable domain in full, completed from reference TRBV7-2 and TRBJ1-6, reads GAGVSQSPSNKVTEKGKDVELRCDPISGHTALYWYRQSLGQGLEFLIYFQGNSAPDKSGLPSDRFSAERTGGSVSTLTIQRTQQEDSAVYLCASSLAWDSNSPLHFGNGTRLTVT.

This clone showed up just a few times. The chain recombines TRBV4-3 with TRBJ1-2, with 7 positions matching TRBD1. Germline V gene data show CDR1 as LGHNA and CDR2 as YSLEER. V was clipped by 4 bases and J by 9 bases; unmatched bases: 14. This CDR3 is 15 amino acids long. The CDR3 coding sequence is TGCGCCAGCAGCCTTTTGGACAGGCAATCGGGTAGCTACACCTTC. This sequence encodes CASSLLDRQSGSYTF.

This clone was found a few times. This sequence joins TRBV2 and TRBJ1-4; 7 nucleotides match TRBD1. Per germline, CDR1 SNHLY and CDR2 FYNNEI. This CDR3 is 13 amino acids long. The J segment lost 7 bases and the V segment lost 4 bases, leaving 3 bases of the junction unmatched. The CDR3 nucleotides are TGTGCCAGCAGTGCCACAGGGGCTGAAAAACTGTTTTTT. Protein product: CASSATGAEKLFF.

Only a few counts were recorded for this clone. The genes are TRBV7-2 and TRBJ1-4; D call uncertain. The CDR3 sequence is 15 residues long. The V gene lost 2 bases and the J gene lost 0 bases, with 7 bases spanning the gap. CDR1 and CDR2 (germline): SGHTA, FQGNSA. CDR3 DNA: TGTGCCAGCAGCTTACAGAGAGCAACTAATGAAAAACTGTTTTTT. This sequence encodes CASSLQRATNEKLFF.

The genes are TRBV4-2 and TRBJ2-1, with 7 bases lining up with TRBD1. V shed 4 bases, J shed 0 bases, and the junction held 6 bases outside the gene matches. The length of the CDR3 is 16 residues. The V gene's germline CDR1 is LGHNA and CDR2 YNFKEQ. The CDR3 spells CASSRSGTVSYNEQFF. In DNA, the CDR3 is TGTGCCAGCAGCCGTAGTGGGACAGTCTCCTACAATGAGCAGTTCTTC.

Concerning this clone itself: Relative to the germline gene, one junction end is altered; a read error may explain this. The same CDR3 is also encoded by other DNA sequences in this sample. The chain recombines TRBV30 with TRBJ2-3; possible D gene TRBD2, 7 bases. The CDR3 runs to 12 residues. Per germline, CDR1 GTSNPN and CDR2 SVGIG (reference sequence). The CDR3 DNA reads TGTGCCTGGTCGCGGGGGCCAGACACGCAGTATTTT. Its protein is CAWSRGPDTQYF.

This clone was seen a few times. This chain connects TRBV10-3 to TRBJ2-7; D perhaps matches TRBD1 (6 bases). V dropped 4 bases and J dropped 1 base, with 11 bases sitting between them. CDR3 size: 14 residues. Germline V gene lookup returns CDR1 ENHRY and CDR2 SYGVKD. The CDR3 spells CAISAQRGSYEQYF. The CDR3 DNA follows: TGTGCCATCAGTGCCCAAAGGGGGTCCTACGAGCAGTACTTC.

The J gene is TRBJ2-3, the V gene TRBV14; 8 bases are a match to TRBD1. Germline CDR1 SGHDN, CDR2 FVKESK. CDR3 length equals 17 residues. After removal of 4 bases from V and 2 bases from J, the junction contained 11 bases not matched to a gene. This CDR3 is CASSLRRDRSITDTQYF. The CDR3 DNA follows: TGTGCCAGCAGCCTCCGTCGGGACAGGAGTATCACAGATACGCAGTATTTT.

The V gene is TRBV7-9, the J gene TRBJ1-1; D might be TRBD1 (5 bases). Germline V CDR1 and CDR2: SEHNR, FQNEAQ (reference sequence). Trimming cost V 5 bases and J 1 base, with 11 bases left between them. The CDR3 has 14 amino acids. CDR3 region: CASSPNRKNTEAFF. CDR3 sequence (DNA): TGTGCCAGCAGCCCTAACAGGAAGAACACTGAAGCTTTCTTT.

The genes are TRBV10-1 and TRBJ2-3; 11 bases align to TRBD2. Trimming cost V 7 bases and J 6 bases; bases outside gene matches: 15. The CDR3 has 17 residues. Germline CDR1 and CDR2: WNHNN and SYGVQD (reference sequence). The CDR3, as DNA: TGCGCCAGCACGCCCTTTACTAGCGGGAGAGGGATGGATACGCAGTATTTT. It translates to CASTPFTSGRGMDTQYF.

The gene calls are TRBV5-1 and TRBJ2-3; 10 bases are a match to TRBD2. The germline CDR1 and CDR2 sequences are SGHRS and YFSETQ. Germline trimming cut 2 bases from V and 2 bases from J; bases unmatched to any gene: 5. The CDR3 consists of 16 residues. The CDR3 bases are TGCGCCAGCAGCTTCGCACTAGCGGGATCCACAGATACGCAGTATTTT. This gives the protein CASSFALAGSTDTQYF. The full variable domain, in which reference TRBV5-1 and TRBJ2-3 provide the parts outside the CDR3, is KAGVTQTPRYLIKTRGQQVTLSCSPISGHRSVSWYQQTPGQGLQFLFEYFSETQRNKGNFPGRFSGRQFSNSRSEMNVSTLELGDSALYLCASSFALAGSTDTQYFGPGTRLTVL.

This clone was picked up a small number of times. The gene calls are TRBV19 and TRBJ1-2; TRBD1 matches 12 bases. This CDR3 is built from 17 residues. Germline V gene data show CDR1 as LNHDA and CDR2 as SQIVND (reference sequence). V lost 5 bases, J lost 4 bases, and 11 bases stayed unmatched. The CDR3 is CASSPSRGTGGVYGYTF. In DNA form, the CDR3 reads TGTGCCAGTAGTCCCTCGCGGGGGACAGGGGGCGTCTATGGCTACACCTTC.

This clone was seen more than once but under ten times. The chain's CDR3 is CAWNPGQPGNTIYF. The CDR3 DNA is TGTGCCTGGAATCCGGGACAGCCTGGAAACACCATATATTTT. The rearrangement uses TRBV30 and TRBJ1-3; 7 bases match TRBD1. From germline, CDR1 is GTSNPN and CDR2 SVGIG (reference sequence). The junction had 5 bases not matched to a gene; V was cut back by 4 bases and J by 2 bases. This CDR3 has 14 amino acids.

The rearrangement uses TRBV30 and TRBJ1-5, with D possibly being TRBD1 (5 bases). V was pared by 7 bases and J by 2 bases, with 15 bases between. The length of the CDR3 is 14 residues. Germline CDR1 is GTSNPN and CDR2 is SVGIG (reference sequence). CDR3 in amino acids: CASSSLGGNQPQHF. The CDR3 region has the DNA TGTGCCTCCTCCTCACTGGGGGGCAATCAGCCCCAGCATTTT.

V is TRBV11-2 and J is TRBJ2-2, with D possibly matching TRBD2 (5 bases). Trimming stripped 5 bases from V and 8 bases from J, with 12 bases between. CDR1 is SGHAT, CDR2 FQNNGV, per germline. The CDR3 runs to 13 residues. The CDR3 DNA sequence: TGTGCCAGCAGCCTCCTGGAGGCTGGGGAGCTGTTTTTT. This sequence encodes CASSLLEAGELFF.

In this sample, this clone turned up a few times. This chain joins TRBV9 and TRBJ2-1, with no clear D. Looked up from germline, CDR1 is SGDLS and CDR2 is YYNGEE. Between the trimmed V and J ends, which lost 3 bases and 0 bases, there was a span of 10 bases. This CDR3 has 15 amino acids. CDR3 protein: CASSGAPSSYNEQFF. The CDR3 nucleotides are TGTGCCAGCAGCGGTGCTCCGAGCTCCTACAATGAGCAGTTCTTC.

The chain recombines TRBV7-9 with TRBJ2-7, with D possibly being TRBD1 (6 bases). Trimming pared 6 bases from V and 3 bases from J, leaving 15 bases between. Germline V CDR1 and CDR2: SEHNR, FQNEAQ (reference sequence). The length of the CDR3 is 14 residues. The CDR3 sequence is CASRSWDTYYEQYF. The CDR3 nucleotides read TGTGCCAGCAGAAGTTGGGACACTTACTACGAGCAGTACTTC.

This chain uses TRBV21-1 with TRBJ2-6; the D call of TRBD1 is as the table states it, not checked on the DNA. TRBV21-1 corresponds to a pseudogene. The CDR3 runs 17 residues. DNA of the CDR3: TGTGCCAGTCGACCGGGACAGAATTTGTCTGGGGCCAACGTCCTGACTTTC. Its translation: CASRPGQNLSGANVLTF.

The chain couples TRBV7-9 to TRBJ2-1; unclear D gene. V lost 1 base and J lost 10, with 8 bases in between. CDR3 length: 12 amino acids. Germline V gene lookup returns CDR1 SEHNR and CDR2 FQNEAQ (reference sequence). The CDR3 protein is CASSLGEIEQFF. The CDR3 DNA reads TGTGCCAGCAGCTTAGGAGAGATCGAGCAGTTCTTC.

The chain links TRBV21-1 to TRBJ2-7; the table names TRBD2, a call not compared with the DNA. TRBV21-1 is marked as a pseudogene. The CDR3 runs 15 residues. The CDR3 DNA follows: TGTGCCGGAGCCTTACAAAGCGGGAGTAGGGACGAGCAGTACTTC. Translation: CAGALQSGSRDEQYF.

This clone came up a few times. The chain uses TRBV7-9 and TRBJ1-2; no reliable D call. The CDR3 extends over 14 amino acids. Trimming removed 1 base from V and 5 bases from J, with 11 bases in between. Germline V CDR1 and CDR2: SEHNR, FQNEAQ (reference sequence). The CDR3 coding sequence is TGTGCCAGCAGCTTAGGCGAAGGCCGGTATGGCTACACCTTC. Protein: CASSLGEGRYGYTF.

This clone was recorded once. At the DNA level, this CDR3 is encoded by other sequences in the same sample as well. The CDR3 DNA is TGCGCCAGCAGCCTACAGGGAGACACTGAAGCTTTCTTT. Its protein product is CASSLQGDTEAFF. This rearrangement joins TRBV5-1 to TRBJ1-1, with D tentatively TRBD1 (6 bases). The CDR3 spans 13 residues. Trimming took off 4 bases at V and 3 bases at J, with 10 bases between the two ends. Germline CDR1 reads SGHRS; CDR2 reads YFSETQ.

The rearrangement joins TRBV5-4 to TRBJ1-1; D unresolved. The V end was cut by 0 bases, the J end by 6 bases, with 3 bases between. Germline loops: CDR1 SGHNT, CDR2 YYREEE (reference sequence). The CDR3 length is 11 residues. The CDR3 is CASSLAAEAFF. The CDR3 nucleotides are TGTGCCAGCAGCTTGGCCGCTGAAGCTTTCTTT.

A few counts support this clone. The chain joins TRBV30 to TRBJ2-2; 9 nucleotides agree with TRBD2. The length of the CDR3 is 13 residues. V shed 4 bases, J shed 9 bases, and the junction held 6 bases outside the gene matches. The V gene's germline CDR1 is GTSNPN and CDR2 SVGIG (reference sequence). The DNA of the CDR3 is TGTGCCTGGACTTCCGGGACTAGCCGGGAGCTGTTTTTT. Translating gives CAWTSGTSRELFF.

This clone was detected only a few times. This sequence joins TRBV29-1 and TRBJ2-1, with TRBD1 identical over 7 bases. The CDR3 covers 13 residues. V lost 7 bases and J lost 5; bases outside the gene matches: 8. Germline CDR1 SQVTM, CDR2 ANQGSEA. The CDR3 DNA follows: TGCAGCGCCTTGGACAGGCCGAACAATGAGCAGTTCTTC. Translating gives CSALDRPNNEQFF.

The chain employs TRBV4-2 and TRBJ2-1, with a tentative D call TRBD1 (6 bases). Per the germline V gene, CDR1 is LGHNA and CDR2 is YNFKEQ. This CDR3 contains 15 residues. V was shortened by 2 bases and J by 4 bases, with 12 bases between the two germline ends. The CDR3 region is CASSQRPGDYNEQFF. The CDR3 DNA sequence: TGTGCCAGCAGCCAACGGCCAGGGGATTACAATGAGCAGTTCTTC.

This clone came up a few times. The chain is built from TRBV4-1 and TRBJ1-4; D ambiguous. This CDR3 comprises 13 residues. Trimming left V 4 bases short and J 0 bases short, with 3 bases between. Per the germline V gene, CDR1 is MGHRA and CDR2 is YSYEKL. The DNA for the CDR3 is TGCGCCAGCAGCCTTGCAACTAATGAAAAACTGTTTTTT. This sequence encodes CASSLATNEKLFF.

V gene TRBV20-1 combines with J gene TRBJ2-7, with D tentatively TRBD1 (6 bases). V shed 5 bases and J shed 3 bases, with 8 bases lying between them. The germline V gene encodes CDR1 DFQATT and CDR2 SNEGSKA (reference sequence). The CDR3 is made up of 11 amino acids. This chain's CDR3 is CSARGHYEQYF. The CDR3 DNA follows: TGCAGTGCTCGGGGACACTACGAGCAGTACTTC.